Each of the 6 T cell receptor beta chains below was sequenced from the same sample in a study of blood T cell repertoires in COVID-19. Profiled with immunoSEQ multiplex PCR; TCRdb holds only in-frame clones, not every one. Found here are about 230,000 clones, approximately 84% of them singletons; the top ten hold around 10%. Material for sequencing was peripheral blood. These receptors came from a man aged 50-60 years with COVID-19, enrolled during active disease.

The gene calls are TRBV10-3 and TRBJ1-3, with 7 bases fitting TRBD1. Germline V CDR1 and CDR2: ENHRY, SYGVKD. The CDR3 length is 16 residues. Unmatched junction bases numbered 12, after V lost 2 bases and J lost 8 bases. CDR3 DNA: TGTGCCATCAGTGAGGCAGCCCTAGCAGGGGGAGACACCATATATTTT. Its protein product is CAISEAALAGGDTIYF.

This chain connects TRBV2 to TRBJ2-1; 8 positions match TRBD1. Germline assignment: CDR1 SNHLY and CDR2 FYNNEI. The CDR3 loop spans 15 amino acids. Trimming removed 7 bases from V and 5 bases from J; junction bases left unmatched: 10. This CDR3 is CASKQDRVIDNEQFF. The CDR3 nucleotides are TGTGCCAGCAAGCAGGACAGGGTAATTGACAATGAGCAGTTCTTC.

The rearrangement uses TRBV13 and TRBJ2-2; weak D call: TRBD1 (5 bases). Trimming took off 6 bases at V and 10 bases at J, with 18 bases between the two ends. Germline V CDR1 and CDR2: PRHDT, FYEKMQ (reference sequence). The CDR3 extends over 14 amino acids. The DNA of the CDR3 is TGTGCCAGCAGTTCAGGGCTTCTAAGCCAGGAGCTGTTTTTT. Translation: CASSSGLLSQELFF.

The chain combines TRBV5-1 with TRBJ2-7; 12 nucleotides agree with TRBD2. CDR3 length: 18 amino acids. CDR1 and CDR2 from the germline V gene are SGHRS and YFSETQ. J was trimmed by 1 base and V by 3 bases; bases with no gene match: 11. The CDR3 here is CASSWSETSGSKSYEQYF. The CDR3 coding sequence is TGCGCCAGCAGCTGGTCTGAGACTAGCGGGAGTAAATCCTACGAGCAGTACTTC. The full variable domain, its missing parts supplied by reference TRBV5-1 and TRBJ2-7, is KAGVTQTPRYLIKTRGQQVTLSCSPISGHRSVSWYQQTPGQGLQFLFEYFSETQRNKGNFPGRFSGRQFSNSRSEMNVSTLELGDSALYLCASSWSETSGSKSYEQYFGPGTRLTVT.

The chain joins TRBV7-2 to TRBJ1-2, with D tentatively TRBD1 (6 bases). The CDR3 runs to 16 residues. The germline CDR1 and CDR2 sequences are SGHTA and FQGNSA. The V and J ends lost 5 bases and 5 bases respectively, with 21 bases between them. Written as DNA, the CDR3 is TGTGCCAGCAGCACCCCCGAGTCAGGGGTGCGGTATGGCTACACCTTC. Protein sequence: CASSTPESGVRYGYTF.

The chain links TRBV6-6 to TRBJ2-2; tentatively, D is TRBD1 (6 bases). V shed 3 bases and J shed 0 bases, with 11 bases lying between them. CDR1 is MNHNY and CDR2 is SVGAGI in the germline V gene (reference sequence). This CDR3 region has 16 residues. The CDR3 region is CASSYPGQTNTGELFF. CDR3 DNA sequence: TGTGCCAGCAGTTATCCAGGACAGACGAACACCGGGGAGCTGTTTTTT.